Detailed here is one TCR beta chain. Germline assignment: CDR1 SGHRS and CDR2 YFSETQ. The CDR3 sequence is 16 residues long. The junction had 15 bases not matched to a gene; V was cut back by 7 bases and J by 4 bases. This sample was included in a study of T cell changes during pregnancy in multiple sclerosis. Assay used: immunoSEQ multiplex PCR; TCRdb lists only in-frame clones, some missing. This table has roughly 93,000 clones, about 91% appearing once. Material: peripheral blood, obtained after pregnancy. This sequence was found in a female donor in good health, enrolled as a control in a pregnancy study. This chain joins TRBV5-1 and TRBJ2-5, with 8 nucleotides matching TRBD2. CDR3 nucleotides: TGCGCCAGCGCACGGGAGGGACTTACGAGAGGAGAGACCCAGTACTTC. This encodes CASAREGLTRGETQYF.